This entry lists 29 T cell receptor beta chains sequenced from one sample in a study of beta chain features in type 1 diabetes. Findings and limits, study-wide: Type 1 diabetes patients had moderately but significantly shorter TCRB CDR3s in all four CD4+ subsets.

The antigens for these receptors are not known. Investigators reverse transcribed all isolated RNA, so they sequenced expressed TCRB transcripts. Using immunoSEQ multiplex PCR, the repertoire was profiled, and TCRdb retains in-frame clones only, with some absent. Of fewer than 350,000 clones in the sample, approximately 15% were seen once. Sequencing was carried out using naive CD4+ T cells from blood. Receptors were obtained from a man aged 18 to 29 with type 1 diabetes.

This rearrangement joins TRBV28 to TRBJ2-5; D remains unclear. Trimming left V 5 bases short and J 3 bases short, with 16 bases between. Germline V gives CDR1 MDHEN, CDR2 SYDVKM. The CDR3 contains 15 residues. The CDR3 here is CASSTLQAIKETQYF. The CDR3 coding sequence is TGTGCCAGCAGTACCCTCCAGGCGATCAAAGAGACCCAGTACTTC.

This chain uses TRBV9 with TRBJ2-3; 10 bases map to TRBD2. This CDR3 has 17 residues. J lost 4 bases, V lost 5 bases, and 13 bases had no gene match. Germline-derived CDR1 and CDR2 are SGDLS and YYNGEE. CDR3 nucleotide sequence: TGTGCCAGCAGTGCCGGAGCGGGGGGGCCTGTCGCAGATACGCAGTATTTT. Amino acids: CASSAGAGGPVADTQYF. Filled out from reference TRBV9 and TRBJ2-3, the complete variable domain reads DSGVTQTPKHLITATGQRVTLRCSPRSGDLSVYWYQQSLDQGLQFLIQYYNGEERAKGNILERFSAQQFPDLHSELNLSSLELGDSALYFCASSAGAGGPVADTQYFGPGTRLTVL.

The V call is TRBV18, the J call TRBJ2-2; 10 bases match TRBD2. Trimming removed 2 bases from V and 7 bases from J; junction bases left unmatched: 7. Looked up from germline, CDR1 is KGHSH and CDR2 is LQKENI. This CDR3 comprises 16 residues. CDR3 protein: CASSPRLAGVSGELFF. The CDR3 bases are TGTGCCAGCTCACCAAGGCTAGCGGGAGTAAGCGGGGAGCTGTTTTTT. Looking up the rest from reference TRBV18 and TRBJ2-2 gives the full variable domain: NAGVMQNPRHLVRRRGQEARLRCSPMKGHSHVYWYRQLPEEGLKFMVYLQKENIIDESGMPKERFSAEFPKEGPSILRIQQVVRGDSAAYFCASSPRLAGVSGELFFGEGSRLTVL.

This clone was counted only a few times. V gene TRBV27 combines with J gene TRBJ2-7; 8 nucleotides agree with TRBD2. After removal of 11 bases from V and 0 bases from J, the junction contained 3 bases not matched to a gene. The CDR3 totals 12 residues. Germline V CDR1 and CDR2: MNHEY, SMNVEV (reference sequence). In nucleotides, the CDR3 is TGTGCCGCCCGGGGGGGCTCCTACGAGCAGTACTTC. Translating gives CAARGGSYEQYF.

The J gene is TRBJ1-4, the V gene TRBV4-3, with 10 bases identical to TRBD1. Germline V gives CDR1 LGHNA, CDR2 YSLEER. V trimming: 4 bases; J trimming: 7 bases; junction bases outside the gene matches: 0. The CDR3 is 13 residues long. CDR3 in DNA: TGCGCCAGCAGCCGGGACAGGGGTGAAAAACTGTTTTTT. Protein product: CASSRDRGEKLFF.

This chain joins TRBV18 and TRBJ2-7; 8 bases fit TRBD1. The CDR3 extends over 14 amino acids. The germline V gene encodes CDR1 KGHSH and CDR2 LQKENI. The V gene end was trimmed by 4 bases and the J gene end by 6 bases; junction bases not matched to a gene: 8. In DNA form, the CDR3 reads TGTGCCAGCTCACTCGTTCAGGGGGCAGCCGAGCAGTACTTC. This codes for CASSLVQGAAEQYF.

In DNA, the CDR3 is TGTGCCAGCAGCGTAGGGGGACTAGCGGGACAAGAGCAGTACTTC. It translates to CASSVGGLAGQEQYF. J is TRBJ2-7 and V is TRBV9; 13 nucleotides match TRBD2. This CDR3 spans 15 amino acids. Germline V gene sequence: CDR1 SGDLS, CDR2 YYNGEE. The J segment lost 7 bases and the V segment lost 0 bases, leaving 4 bases of the junction unmatched.

This clone was found a few times. The chain has TRBV14 and TRBJ2-1, with D possibly TRBD1 on 5 matching bases. This CDR3 spans 16 amino acids. V was shortened by 0 bases and J by 0 bases, with 9 bases between the two germline ends. Germline assignment: CDR1 SGHDN and CDR2 FVKESK. The CDR3 loop is CASSQEGALSYNEQFF. The CDR3 DNA sequence: TGTGCCAGCAGCCAAGAAGGGGCACTCTCCTACAATGAGCAGTTCTTC.

The rearrangement joins TRBV23-1 to TRBJ1-5; 7 bases map to TRBD1. TRBV23-1 is flagged as an ORF with uncertain function. The CDR3 extends over 17 amino acids. V trimming: 7 bases; J trimming: 6 bases; junction bases outside the gene matches: 18. CDR3 sequence: CASTIILRQGRVQPQHF. DNA of the CDR3: TGCGCCAGCACAATTATACTTAGACAGGGTAGGGTTCAGCCCCAGCATTTT.

There are a few counts of this clone. The chain carries TRBV10-3 and TRBJ1-2; D possibly corresponds to TRBD1 (5 bases). V lost 2 bases and J lost 0, with 10 bases in between. This CDR3 is 15 amino acids long. Germline values: CDR1 ENHRY, CDR2 SYGVKD. CDR3 sequence: CAISEATGANYGYTF. Here the CDR3 DNA reads TGTGCCATCAGTGAGGCCACAGGAGCTAACTATGGCTACACCTTC.

This clone was seen only a few times. Other nucleotide sequences from this sample produce the same CDR3. The rearrangement links TRBV18 to TRBJ2-7; D unresolved. CDR3 length: 14 residues. V was shortened by 2 bases and J by 2 bases, with 10 bases between the two germline ends. CDR1 is KGHSH and CDR2 is LQKENI in the germline V gene. CDR3: CASSPGQAAYEQYF. The CDR3 DNA reads TGTGCCAGCTCACCAGGCCAGGCCGCCTACGAGCAGTACTTC.

On this clone: The junction does not match germline at one end; this may be a read error. The chain has TRBV7-9 and TRBJ2-4, with D possibly being TRBD2 (6 bases). The germline CDR1 and CDR2 sequences are SEHNR and FQNEAQ (reference sequence). The CDR3 is made up of 14 amino acids. The DNA for the CDR3 is TGTGCCAGCAGCCTAAGAACTCCGGGGGAGCATTTAGACTTC. Its protein is CASSLRTPGEHLDF. Together with reference TRBV7-9 and TRBJ2-4, the CDR3 gives the full variable domain: DTGVSQNPRHKITKRGQNVTFRCDPISEHNRLYWYRQTLGQGPEFLTYFQNEAQLEKSRLLSDRFSAERPKGSFSTLEIQRTEQGDSAMYLCASSLRTPGEHLDFGAGTRLSVL.

The chain has TRBV10-3 and TRBJ2-7; 11 positions agree with TRBD2. Looked up from germline, CDR1 is ENHRY and CDR2 is SYGVKD. V was pared by 8 bases and J by 6 bases, with 9 bases of the junction left unmatched. The CDR3 covers 14 residues. CDR3 in amino acids: CAIGGAGTSGEQYF. The CDR3 DNA follows: TGTGCCATCGGGGGCGCCGGGACTAGCGGCGAGCAGTACTTC.

This rearrangement joins TRBV19 to TRBJ2-1; TRBD1 might be the D (5 bases). The CDR3 is 14 residues long. V lost 4 bases to trimming and J lost 8 bases, with 15 bases between them. The germline V gene encodes CDR1 LNHDA and CDR2 SQIVND (reference sequence). DNA for the CDR3: TGTGCCAGTAGTAGTACCGCCCAGGGCTATGAGCAGTTCTTC. Its protein product is CASSSTAQGYEQFF.

CDR3 nucleotides: TGTGCCAGCAGCTTAGAGCAATTCCCCCTCTATGGCTACACCTTC. Its translation is CASSLEQFPLYGYTF. V and J are TRBV13 and TRBJ1-2; D gene ambiguous. The CDR3 covers 15 residues. V was cut by 1 base and J by 4 bases, with 13 bases left in between. The germline CDR1 and CDR2 sequences are PRHDT and FYEKMQ (reference sequence).

CDR3 nucleotide sequence: TGTGCCAGGAGCGGGGGGGCGTCAGAGACCCAGTACTTC. It specifies CARSGGASETQYF. The V call is TRBV2, the J call TRBJ2-5; 10 bases fit TRBD2. This CDR3 is 13 amino acids long. Trimming cost V 9 bases and J 4 bases; bases outside gene matches: 5. Germline CDR1 reads SNHLY; CDR2 reads FYNNEI.

The rearrangement joins TRBV19 to TRBJ1-5, with unresolved D. The CDR3 is 16 amino acids. V lost 3 bases and J 6 bases, leaving 18 bases between the germline ends. The V gene's germline CDR1 is LNHDA and CDR2 SQIVND (reference sequence). The CDR3 region has the DNA TGTGCCAGTAGTATTCTCCCTGCGGGGTTTCCTCAGCCCCAGCATTTT. Its protein product is CASSILPAGFPQPQHF.

Comment on this clone: This sequence may be a read error, since a much larger clone differs from it by one base. Other DNA sequences in this specimen translate into the identical CDR3. This chain joins TRBV10-3 and TRBJ2-5, with D unclear. Trimming took 0 bases from V and 5 from J, leaving 4 bases between them. The CDR3 contains 12 residues. Germline V gene data show CDR1 as ENHRY and CDR2 as SYGVKD. CDR3: CAISESRETQYF. The CDR3 DNA reads as TGTGCCATCAGTGAGTCCAGGGAGACCCAGTACTTC.

The rearrangement links TRBV28 to TRBJ2-7; D might be TRBD1 (5 bases). The V and J ends lost 6 bases and 0 bases respectively, with 15 bases between them. The CDR3 totals 15 residues. Germline CDR1 is MDHEN and CDR2 is SYDVKM. CDR3 coding DNA: TGTGCCAGCAGCCCACTCGTCGACAGCTCCTACGAGCAGTACTTC. Encoded protein: CASSPLVDSSYEQYF.

The gene calls are TRBV5-4 and TRBJ2-7; TRBD2 aligns across 7 bases. The CDR3 runs 14 residues. The germline V gene encodes CDR1 SGHNT and CDR2 YYREEE (reference sequence). The trim removed 4 bases at V and 13 bases at J, leaving 17 bases unmatched. CDR3 sequence: CASSTLGTTSDGYF. CDR3 coding DNA: TGTGCCAGCAGCACCCTTGGGACTACCTCTGATGGTTACTTC.

The chain combines TRBV11-2 with TRBJ2-7; maybe TRBD1 (5 bases). This CDR3 spans 15 amino acids. In germline, CDR1 is SGHAT, CDR2 FQNNGV. The V and J ends lost 0 bases and 3 bases respectively, with 12 bases between them. The CDR3 bases are TGTGCCAGCAGCTTAGATCCTGCAGGGTACTACGAGCAGTACTTC. Translated: CASSLDPAGYYEQYF.

There are a few counts of this clone. The chain links TRBV5-1 to TRBJ2-1; 7 bases agree with TRBD2. This CDR3 is built from 15 residues. Germline assignment: CDR1 SGHRS and CDR2 YFSETQ. With V trimmed by 0 bases and J by 5 bases, 5 bases remained unmatched. The CDR3 bases are TGCGCCAGCAGCTTGGTTGGGGGGGACCACAATGAGCAGTTCTTC. Translating it yields CASSLVGGDHNEQFF.

The chain recombines TRBV30 with TRBJ2-7; 8 nucleotides agree with TRBD1. Germline CDR1 reads GTSNPN; CDR2 reads SVGIG (reference sequence). CDR3 length: 14 amino acids. J gave up 2 bases and V 2 bases, and 5 bases lay outside the gene matches. CDR3 in DNA: TGTGCCTGGAGTCCCCCGGGACAGGCCTACGAGCAGTACTTC. It encodes CAWSPPGQAYEQYF.

This chain connects TRBV11-2 to TRBJ2-1; 9 bases fit TRBD2. V gave up 3 bases and J gave up 6 bases; unmatched junction bases: 6. Germline CDR1 reads SGHAT; CDR2 reads FQNNGV. The CDR3 covers 15 residues. CDR3 loop: CASSFGGGASNEQFF. As DNA, the CDR3 is TGTGCCAGCAGCTTTGGCGGGGGGGCCTCCAATGAGCAGTTCTTC.

This clone was counted only a few times. Other DNA sequences within the sample encode an identical CDR3. CDR3 DNA: TGCGCCAGCAGCTTGGGCAGCCAAGAGACCCAGTACTTC. Protein product: CASSLGSQETQYF. This chain connects TRBV5-1 to TRBJ2-5; D uncertain. The CDR3 covers 13 residues. Germline-derived CDR1 and CDR2 are SGHRS and YFSETQ. The V end was cut by 0 bases, the J end by 1 base, with 4 bases between.

This clone was counted only a few times. V gene TRBV4-2 combines with J gene TRBJ2-3, with 11 bases identical to TRBD2. V lost 1 base and J lost 3; bases outside the gene matches: 9. Germline V lookup: CDR1 LGHNA, CDR2 YNFKEQ. This CDR3 spans 18 amino acids. Here the CDR3 reads CASSQVVRLAGITDTQYF. The DNA for the CDR3 is TGTGCCAGCAGCCAAGTAGTCCGACTAGCGGGAATAACAGATACGCAGTATTTT.

The chain carries TRBV7-2 and TRBJ1-2; TRBD1 aligns across 8 bases. The J segment lost 6 bases and the V segment lost 4 bases, leaving 4 bases of the junction unmatched. This CDR3 comprises 13 residues. Germline V gene lookup returns CDR1 SGHTA and CDR2 FQGNSA. The CDR3 sequence is CASSWTGMNGYTF. CDR3 coding DNA: TGTGCCAGCAGCTGGACAGGGATGAATGGCTACACCTTC.

The rearrangement uses TRBV6-5 and TRBJ2-1; D call uncertain. Germline-derived CDR1 and CDR2 are MNHEY and SVGAGI. This CDR3 comprises 13 residues. Trimming cost V 0 bases and J 8 bases, with 8 bases left between them. CDR3 sequence (DNA): TGTGCCAGCAGTTACTCGAGAGGTTATGAGCAGTTCTTC. It yields the protein CASSYSRGYEQFF.

The genes are TRBV7-6 and TRBJ2-1; D gene uncertain. V lost 3 bases and J 3 bases, leaving 12 bases between the germline ends. The germline V gene has CDR1 SGHVS and CDR2 FNYEAQ. The CDR3 spans 15 residues. The CDR3: CASSLPGRNYNEQFF. CDR3 in DNA: TGTGCCAGCAGCTTGCCAGGAAGAAACTACAATGAGCAGTTCTTC.